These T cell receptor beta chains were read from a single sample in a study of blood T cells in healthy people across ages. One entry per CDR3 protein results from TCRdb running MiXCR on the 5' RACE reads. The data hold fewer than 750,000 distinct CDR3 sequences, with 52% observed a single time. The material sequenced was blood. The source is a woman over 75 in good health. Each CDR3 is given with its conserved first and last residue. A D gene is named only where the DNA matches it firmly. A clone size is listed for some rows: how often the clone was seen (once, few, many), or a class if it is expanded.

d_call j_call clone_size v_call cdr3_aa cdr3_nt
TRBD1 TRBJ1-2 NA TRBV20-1 CSAPRTGTYGYTF TGCAGTGCCCCAAGGACAGGGACCTATGGCTACACCTTC
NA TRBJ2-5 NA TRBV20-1 CSARDKRQRQETQYF TGCAGTGCTAGAGATAAGCGACAGCGTCAAGAGACCCAGTACTTC
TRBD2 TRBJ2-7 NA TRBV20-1 CSATGGLSSYEQYF TGCAGTGCCACGGGGGGGTTGAGCTCCTACGAGCAGTACTTC
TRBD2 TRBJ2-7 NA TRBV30 CAWGLVGYEQYF TGTGCTTGGGGACTAGTGGGCTACGAGCAGTACTTC
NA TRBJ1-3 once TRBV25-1 CASSVRSGSGNTIYF TGTGCCAGCAGTGTCCGATCAGGGTCCGGAAACACCATATATTTT
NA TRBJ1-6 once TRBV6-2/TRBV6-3 CASSYSQSSPLHF TGTGCCAGCAGTTACTCACAGAGTTCACCCCTCCACTTT
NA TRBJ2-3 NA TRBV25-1 CASSDGLVRSDTRYF TGTGCCAGCAGTGACGGGTTAGTGAGGTCAGATACGCGGTATTTT
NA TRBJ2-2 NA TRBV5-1 CASAREIGNTGELFF TGCGCCAGCGCTCGGGAGATCGGAAACACCGGGGAGCTGTTTTTT
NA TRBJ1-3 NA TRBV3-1 CASSRPRVSGNTIYF TGTGCCAGCAGCCGTCCTAGGGTCTCTGGAAACACCATATATTTT
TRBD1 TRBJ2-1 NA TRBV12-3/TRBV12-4 CASSLGQGDNEQFF TGTGCCAGCAGTTTAGGGCAGGGGGACAATGAGCAGTTCTTC
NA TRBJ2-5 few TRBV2 CASSGHNEQYF TGTGCCAGCAGTGGCCACAATGAGCAGTACTTC
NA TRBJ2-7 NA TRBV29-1 CSVPKVGSVEQYF TGCAGCGTCCCCAAGGTGGGTAGCGTCGAGCAGTACTTC
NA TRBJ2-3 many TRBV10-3 CAIRPQDPRTDTQYF TGTGCCATCAGGCCACAGGACCCCCGCACAGATACGCAGTATTTT
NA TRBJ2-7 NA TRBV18 CASSPASSLRVTNEQYF TGTGCCAGCTCACCGGCGAGTTCGCTTAGGGTAACTAACGAGCAGTACTTC
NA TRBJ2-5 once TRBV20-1 CSASWSEETQYF TGCAGTGCTAGTTGGTCAGAAGAGACCCAGTACTTC
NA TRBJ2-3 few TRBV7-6 CASSSPGETDTQYF TGTGCCAGCAGCTCTCCAGGGGAGACAGATACGCAGTATTTT
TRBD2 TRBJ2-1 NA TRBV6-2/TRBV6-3 CASSSGLGDYNEQFF TGTGCCAGCAGTTCCGGACTAGGGGACTACAATGAGCAGTTCTTC
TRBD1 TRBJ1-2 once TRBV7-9 CASSITQGSQYGYTF TGTGCCAGCAGCATCACACAGGGGTCTCAGTATGGCTACACCTTC
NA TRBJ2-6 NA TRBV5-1 CASSLVQAYGANVLTF TGCGCCAGCAGCTTGGTACAGGCCTATGGGGCCAACGTCCTGACTTTC
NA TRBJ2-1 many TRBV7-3 CASSLQDVTYNEQFF TGTGCCAGCAGCTTACAGGATGTCACCTACAATGAGCAGTTCTTC
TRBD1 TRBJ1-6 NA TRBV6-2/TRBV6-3 CASTRTGLNSPLHF TGTGCCAGCACCAGGACAGGGCTAAATTCACCCCTCCACTTT
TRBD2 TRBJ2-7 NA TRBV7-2 CASSQGLAGYYEQYF TGTGCCAGCAGCCAGGGACTAGCGGGGTACTACGAGCAGTACTTC
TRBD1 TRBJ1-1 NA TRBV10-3 CAIRDRGDNTEAFF TGTGCCATCAGAGACAGGGGCGATAACACTGAAGCTTTCTTT
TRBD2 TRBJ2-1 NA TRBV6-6 CASRAGLYNEQFF TGTGCCAGCAGGGCGGGACTATACAATGAGCAGTTCTTC
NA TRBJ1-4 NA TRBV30 CAWIKMGEKLFF TGTGCCTGGATCAAGATGGGGGAAAAACTGTTTTTT
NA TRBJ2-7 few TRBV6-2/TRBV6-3 CASSGQPSSYEQYF TGTGCCAGCAGTGGACAGCCAAGCTCCTACGAGCAGTACTTC
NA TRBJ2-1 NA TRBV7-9 CASSFLVDEQFF TGTGCCAGCAGCTTCCTTGTTGACGAGCAGTTCTTC
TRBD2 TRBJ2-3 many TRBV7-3 CASSSRTSGGFLSDTQYF TGTGCCAGCAGCTCACGGACTAGCGGGGGCTTCCTGTCAGATACGCAGTATTTT
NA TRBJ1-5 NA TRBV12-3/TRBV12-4 CASNRGGQRPQPQHF TGTGCCAGCAATAGGGGGGGGCAACGTCCTCAGCCCCAGCATTTT
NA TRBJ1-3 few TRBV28 CASSRGQGNTIYF TGTGCCAGCAGTCGAGGACAGGGAAACACCATATATTTT
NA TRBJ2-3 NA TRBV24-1 CATSDLFGTQYF TGTGCCACCAGTGATTTGTTTGGTACGCAGTATTTT
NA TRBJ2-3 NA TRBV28 CASSFGRRAGTDTQYF TGTGCCAGCAGTTTTGGGAGGCGGGCCGGCACAGATACGCAGTATTTT
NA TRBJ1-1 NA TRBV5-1 CASSQGRSRDTEAFF TGCGCCAGCAGCCAGGGACGGTCTCGGGACACTGAAGCTTTCTTT
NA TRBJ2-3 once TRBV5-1 CASSLENRGTDTQYF TGCGCCAGCAGCTTGGAGAACAGGGGCACAGATACGCAGTATTTT
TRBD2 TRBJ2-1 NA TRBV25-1 CASTGGREPNEQFF TGTGCCAGCACGGGGGGAAGAGAGCCCAATGAGCAGTTCTTC
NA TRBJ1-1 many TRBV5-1 CASSFGGADTEAFF TGCGCCAGCAGCTTCGGGGGTGCGGACACTGAAGCTTTCTTT
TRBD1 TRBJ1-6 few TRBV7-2 CASSLQGAVMAFSYNSPLHF TGTGCCAGCAGTCTACAGGGGGCGGTGATGGCCTTCTCCTATAATTCACCCCTCCACTTT
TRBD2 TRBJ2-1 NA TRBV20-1 CSARAGLAGGKANEQFF TGCAGTGCTAGAGCGGGACTAGCGGGGGGTAAAGCCAATGAGCAGTTCTTC
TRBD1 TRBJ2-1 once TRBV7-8 CASSSAVDRGIVNEQFF TGTGCCAGCAGCTCCGCCGTCGACAGGGGAATTGTCAATGAGCAGTTCTTC
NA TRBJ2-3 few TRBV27 CASSFKGTDTQYF TGTGCCAGCAGTTTTAAAGGCACAGATACGCAGTATTTT
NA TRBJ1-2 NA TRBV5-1 CASSDGDTTNYGYTF TGCGCCAGCAGCGACGGGGACACCACTAACTATGGCTACACCTTC
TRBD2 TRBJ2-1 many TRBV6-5 CASTRGGHNEQFF TGTGCCAGCACCCGGGGGGGGCACAATGAGCAGTTCTTC
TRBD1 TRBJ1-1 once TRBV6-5 CASRRQGIMNTEAFF TGTGCCAGCAGAAGACAGGGCATCATGAACACTGAAGCTTTCTTT
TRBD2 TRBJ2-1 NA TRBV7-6 CASSLSGAKPYNEQFF TGTGCCAGCAGCTTGAGCGGGGCCAAGCCCTACAATGAGCAGTTCTTC
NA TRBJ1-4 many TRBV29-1 CSVKGTNEKLFF TGCAGCGTTAAGGGAACTAATGAAAAACTGTTTTTT
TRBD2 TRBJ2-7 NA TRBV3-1 CASSQDPAGGPDEQYF TGTGCCAGCAGCCAAGACCCTGCGGGAGGCCCCGACGAGCAGTACTTC